The rows below give T cell receptor beta chains drawn from one sample of a study of cytotoxic CD8 clonotypes in ibrutinib-treated CLL. Sequenced by immunoSEQ multiplex PCR; TCRdb stores in-frame clones only, minus some. The sample lists tens of thousands of clones; about 78% were seen once. This material consisted of PBMCs, taken after 36 months of ibrutinib treatment. These receptors all come from a human donor with chronic lymphocytic leukemia. The CDR3 runs from the conserved cysteine through the conserved F or W. D genes are given only for firm matches. Part of the rows lack a size; the others show once, few, many or a class for expanded clones.

v_gene	d_gene	j_gene	abundance	CDR3aa	CDR3nt
TRBV6-5	.	TRBJ2-3	.	CASSYTSVTDTQYF	TGTGCCAGCAGTTACACGTCGGTCACAGATACGCAGTATTTT
TRBV30	.	TRBJ1-2	.	CAWSANYGYTF	TGTGCCTGGAGTGCGAACTATGGCTACACCTTC
TRBV7-9	.	TRBJ2-2	.	CASSLGTLDSGELFF	TGTGCCAGCAGCTTAGGGACACTCGATTCCGGGGAGCTGTTTTTT
TRBV27	TRBD2	TRBJ2-1	.	CASTWGGGYNEQFF	TGTGCCAGCACCTGGGGCGGGGGCTACAATGAGCAGTTCTTC
TRBV7-9	TRBD1	TRBJ1-6	few	CASSSGQGASSPLHF	TGTGCCAGCAGCTCCGGACAGGGGGCGAGTTCACCCCTCCACTTT
TRBV19	.	TRBJ2-1	.	CASSIGQGKNNEQFF	TGTGCCAGTAGTATAGGCCAGGGGAAAAACAATGAGCAGTTCTTC
TRBV5-6	.	TRBJ2-7	.	CASSLIGVDYEQYF	TGTGCCAGCAGCTTGATTGGGGTGGACTACGAGCAGTACTTC
TRBV9	TRBD2	TRBJ2-3	.	CASSVRRGWGTDTQYF	TGTGCCAGCAGCGTACGGCGGGGGTGGGGCACAGATACGCAGTATTTT
TRBV4-1	.	TRBJ1-2	once	CASSQDRAGHPNYGYTF	TGCGCCAGCAGCCAAGATAGAGCAGGCCACCCTAACTATGGCTACACCTTC
TRBV9	TRBD2	TRBJ2-2	.	CASSVVAAGGSTGELFF	TGTGCCAGCAGCGTAGTGGCAGCGGGGGGGAGCACCGGGGAGCTGTTTTTT
TRBV5-1	.	TRBJ1-6	few	CASSLAGNSPLHF	TGCGCCAGCAGCTTGGCAGGCAATTCACCCCTCCACTTT
TRBV6-5	.	TRBJ1-1	.	CASIGRPGTEAFF	TGTGCCAGCATTGGACGCCCAGGTACTGAAGCTTTCTTT
TRBV29-1	TRBD1	TRBJ2-7	.	CSVTGAGTYEQYF	TGCAGCGTTACAGGGGCAGGGACCTACGAGCAGTACTTC
TRBV6-5	TRBD2	TRBJ2-1	.	CASSPWTRLYNEQFF	TGTGCCAGCAGTCCCTGGACTAGGCTTTACAATGAGCAGTTCTTC
TRBV5-1	.	TRBJ2-1	.	CASSDLRSYNEQFF	TGCGCCAGCAGCGACCTCCGCTCCTACAATGAGCAGTTCTTC
TRBV5-6	.	TRBJ1-2	.	CASVSVGSEGYTF	TGTGCCAGCGTCTCTGTGGGGTCAGAGGGCTACACCTTC
TRBV7-2	.	TRBJ2-1	.	CASSFSKGPWSNEQFF	TGTGCCAGCAGCTTCTCTAAAGGACCCTGGAGCAATGAGCAGTTCTTC
TRBV5-1	TRBD1	TRBJ2-7	.	CASSLRDREYEQYF	TGCGCCAGCAGCTTACGGGACAGGGAGTACGAGCAGTACTTC
TRBV27	TRBD1	TRBJ2-7	.	CASSPTTGAYEQYF	TGTGCCAGCAGTCCTACGACAGGGGCCTACGAGCAGTACTTC
TRBV15	.	TRBJ2-1	.	CATSREDSNEQFF	TGTGCCACCAGCAGAGAGGACAGCAATGAGCAGTTCTTC
TRBV6-5	.	TRBJ1-1	.	CASSYAENTEAFF	TGTGCCAGCAGTTACGCGGAGAACACTGAAGCTTTCTTT
TRBV7-2	TRBD1	TRBJ1-2	.	CASSLGRTGGADGYTF	TGTGCCAGCAGCTTAGGTAGGACAGGGGGCGCGGATGGCTACACCTTC
TRBV5-4	.	TRBJ2-2	.	CASSLSQHRNTGELFF	TGTGCCAGCAGCTTGTCGCAGCATCGGAACACCGGGGAGCTGTTTTTT
TRBV19	.	TRBJ2-7	few	CASSVSGSQEQYF	TGTGCCAGTAGTGTATCAGGGTCACAAGAGCAGTACTTC
TRBV7-3	TRBD2	TRBJ2-3	.	CASSSSGGNTDTQYF	TGTGCCAGCAGCTCTAGCGGGGGGAACACAGATACGCAGTATTTT
TRBV5-4	TRBD2	TRBJ2-1	few	CASSWGTNHNEQFF	TGTGCCAGCAGCTGGGGGACTAATCACAATGAGCAGTTCTTC
TRBV21-1	.	TRBJ1-5	few	CASSRQPQHF	TGTGCCAGCTCAAGACAGCCCCAGCATTTT
TRBV5-1	TRBD2	TRBJ2-1	.	CASSLVASGGSWNEQFF	TGCGCCAGCAGCTTGGTTGCTAGCGGGGGGTCTTGGAATGAGCAGTTCTTC
TRBV23-1	TRBD1	TRBJ2-7	.	CASSSTGTDQGEQYF	TGCGCCAGCAGTAGCACCGGGACAGACCAGGGCGAGCAGTACTTC
TRBV19	.	TRBJ2-3	once	CASSGGLTDTQYF	TGTGCCAGTAGCGGGGGTCTCACAGATACGCAGTATTTT
TRBV6-5	.	TRBJ2-7	.	CASSYSDSTYEQYF	TGTGCCAGCAGTTACTCGGACTCAACCTACGAGCAGTACTTC
TRBV27	.	TRBJ1-1	.	CASSNRGTEAFF	TGTGCCAGCAGCAACCGGGGCACTGAAGCTTTCTTT
TRBV7-9	.	TRBJ1-1	few	CASSLQGLNTEAFF	TGTGCCAGCAGCTTACAGGGGCTGAACACTGAAGCTTTCTTT
TRBV11-2	.	TRBJ2-1	.	CASSFGPNNEQFF	TGTGCCAGCAGCTTCGGACCCAACAATGAGCAGTTCTTC
TRBV5-1	TRBD2	TRBJ2-7	.	CASSLLAGGSSYEQYF	TGCGCCAGCAGCTTGTTAGCGGGGGGGAGCTCCTACGAGCAGTACTTC
TRBV4-2	TRBD2	TRBJ2-1	once	CASSPASGNYNEQFF	TGTGCCAGCAGCCCGGCTAGCGGCAACTACAATGAGCAGTTCTTC
TRBV5-4	TRBD2	TRBJ2-3	.	CASSHGTSGARGDTQYF	TGTGCCAGCAGCCACGGGACTAGCGGGGCCCGCGGGGATACGCAGTATTTT
TRBV7-9	TRBD1	TRBJ2-1	.	CASSIRRTGANEQFF	TGTGCCAGCAGCATAAGGCGGACAGGGGCCAATGAGCAGTTCTTC
TRBV14	TRBD1	TRBJ2-2	few	CASSLRGPPRGGELFF	TGTGCCAGCAGCCTCAGGGGGCCCCCGCGAGGAGGGGAGCTGTTTTTT